Listed here is a single T cell receptor beta chain. Germline loops: CDR1 MDHEN, CDR2 SYDVKM. This CDR3 spans 15 amino acids. The J segment lost 4 bases and the V segment lost 5 bases, leaving 10 bases of the junction unmatched. This sample is drawn from a study of beta chain features in type 1 diabetes. Of the isolated RNA, all was reverse transcribed, and so the sequenced material was expressed TCRB transcripts. TCRdb's table, derived via immunoSEQ multiplex PCR, lists solely in-frame clones and lacks some. The sample gives around 500,000 clones, over 9.5% of which show up once; approximately 0.045% is in the top ten.

Sequencing was carried out using naive CD4+ T cells from blood. This chain uses TRBV28 with TRBJ1-1; 7 bases map to TRBD1. This receptor was taken from a woman aged 18-35 years in good health. In nucleotides, the CDR3 is TGTGCCAGCAGTGGTCGACAGGGACGAGGCACTGAAGCTTTCTTT. As protein: CASSGRQGRGTEAFF.